These 30 T cell receptor beta chains share one sample of origin, sequenced in a study of T-cell memory formation after mild COVID-19. TCRdb fed the 5' RACE reads into MiXCR, producing one record per CDR3 protein. The sample records 400,000 or so distinct CDR3 sequences, around 18% being singletons. The sample taken for sequencing was PBMCs or a T cell subset sorted from them (not recorded which). These receptors all stem from an adult woman who had mild COVID-19 (a few samples of this study predate the infection). Cell type and time point are not known.

The chain recombines TRBV20-1 with TRBJ2-1; the D is unclear. The V and J ends lost 0 bases and 2 bases respectively, with 11 bases between them. The V gene's germline CDR1 is DFQATT and CDR2 SNEGSKA (reference sequence). The length of the CDR3 is 15 residues. In DNA, the CDR3 is TGCAGTGCTAGAGATAGCCGTATGGCCTACAATGAGCAGTTCTTC. Translation gives CSARDSRMAYNEQFF.

This chain's CDR3 is CASSYGGQENYGYTF. CDR3 in DNA: TGTGCCAGCAGTTACGGGGGACAGGAAAACTATGGCTACACCTTC. This chain joins TRBV6-5 and TRBJ1-2; 8 bases are a match to TRBD1. The CDR3 has 15 residues. The V segment lost 2 bases and the J segment 2 bases; nucleotides outside the gene matches: 4. Germline values: CDR1 MNHEY, CDR2 SVGAGI.

The chain links TRBV4-3 to TRBJ2-7; D perhaps matches TRBD1 (6 bases). Germline CDR1 and CDR2: LGHNA and YSLEER. This CDR3 spans 13 amino acids. The V end lost 2 bases, the J end lost 7 bases, and 12 bases lay between the germline ends. CDR3 DNA sequence: TGCGCCAGCAGCCAAAAAACAGGGAATGAGCAGTACTTC. Translation: CASSQKTGNEQYF.

The CDR3 region has the DNA TGTGCCAGTGGACCGAGGAGCTCCTATAATTCACCCCTCCACTTT. It yields the protein CASGPRSSYNSPLHF. This chain connects TRBV19 to TRBJ1-6; D unresolved. This CDR3 is 15 amino acids long. Trimming took off 8 bases at V and 0 bases at J, with 11 bases between the two ends. From germline, CDR1 is LNHDA and CDR2 SQIVND (reference sequence). The variable domain in full, completed from reference TRBV19 and TRBJ1-6, reads DGGITQSPKYLFRKEGQNVTLSCEQNLNHDAMYWYRQDPGQGLRLIYYSQIVNDFQKGDIAEGYSVSREKKESFPLTVTSAQKNPTAFYLCASGPRSSYNSPLHFGNGTRLTVT.

This clonotype was picked up a small number of times. This chain links TRBV24-1 with TRBJ2-3; 9 positions agree with TRBD2. Per germline, CDR1 KGHDR and CDR2 SFDVKD. The J segment lost 6 bases and the V segment lost 4 bases, leaving 7 bases of the junction unmatched. This CDR3 has 15 amino acids. CDR3 region: CATSEVAGGMDTQYF. CDR3 nucleotide sequence: TGTGCCACCAGTGAGGTGGCGGGGGGGATGGATACGCAGTATTTT.

The chain combines TRBV12-3 or TRBV12-4 with TRBJ2-2; D uncertain. Trimming removed 7 bases at V and 4 bases at J, with 16 bases between. CDR3 length: 15 amino acids. The CDR3 loop is CASTPSIGGTGELFF. The CDR3 DNA reads as TGTGCCAGCACCCCCAGTATTGGCGGCACCGGGGAGCTGTTTTTT.

In DNA, the CDR3 is TGTGCCAGCAGTTTGAACAGGGGAGGTACTGAAGCTTTCTTT. Its translation is CASSLNRGGTEAFF. The chain carries TRBV12-3 or TRBV12-4 and TRBJ1-1; 7 positions agree with TRBD1. This CDR3 is 14 amino acids long. Trimming took 3 bases from V and 5 from J; bases not matched to a gene: 6.

The V call is TRBV6-6, the J call TRBJ2-7; 8 bases map to TRBD2. The V and J ends lost 4 bases and 0 bases, in that order; junction bases with no gene match: 8. Germline V lookup: CDR1 MNHNY, CDR2 SVGAGI (reference sequence). The length of the CDR3 is 16 residues. CDR3 bases: TGTGCCAGCAGTTTCCCGGGACTAGGATCCTCCTACGAGCAGTACTTC. Its protein is CASSFPGLGSSYEQYF.

This chain connects TRBV5-1 to TRBJ2-5, with 8 bases matching TRBD1. V gave up 5 bases and J gave up 5 bases; unmatched junction bases: 11. The germline V gene has CDR1 SGHRS and CDR2 YFSETQ. CDR3 size: 15 residues. This CDR3 reads CASSRQGKRRETQYF. The CDR3 coding sequence is TGCGCCAGCAGTCGACAGGGGAAGAGGAGGGAGACCCAGTACTTC.

This clonotype was detected only a few times. The V and J genes are TRBV5-5 and TRBJ2-3; 14 bases match TRBD2. The germline V gene encodes CDR1 SGHKS and CDR2 YYEKEE (reference sequence). This CDR3 contains 16 residues. After removal of 4 bases from V and 2 bases from J, the junction contained 3 bases not matched to a gene. Here the CDR3 DNA reads TGTGCCAGCAGCGTGGGACTAGCGGGGGACACAGATACGCAGTATTTT. It is translated as CASSVGLAGDTDTQYF.

This clonotype occurred a few times. The CDR3 loop reads CASSGGQPPDTQYF. The DNA of the CDR3 is TGCGCCAGCAGCGGGGGACAGCCCCCAGATACGCAGTATTTT. The V gene is TRBV5-1, the J gene TRBJ2-3, with 7 bases aligning to TRBD1. CDR1 SGHRS and CDR2 YFSETQ come from the germline V gene. V lost 4 bases and J lost 4; bases outside the gene matches: 6. The CDR3 sequence is 14 residues long. Based on the CDR3 plus reference TRBV5-1 and TRBJ2-3, the full variable domain is KAGVTQTPRYLIKTRGQQVTLSCSPISGHRSVSWYQQTPGQGLQFLFEYFSETQRNKGNFPGRFSGRQFSNSRSEMNVSTLELGDSALYLCASSGGQPPDTQYFGPGTRLTVL.

This clonotype has only a few counts. V gene TRBV5-1 combines with J gene TRBJ2-7; TRBD2 matches at 8 bases. This CDR3 contains 15 residues. Germline CDR1 SGHRS, CDR2 YFSETQ. Trimming cost V 4 bases and J 3 bases; bases outside gene matches: 9. The CDR3 spells CASSGLAGSVYEQYF. CDR3 coding DNA: TGCGCCAGCAGCGGATTAGCGGGGAGCGTCTACGAGCAGTACTTC.

This clonotype was counted only a few times. The gene calls are TRBV9 and TRBJ2-3; D unclear. Germline assignment: CDR1 SGDLS and CDR2 YYNGEE. There are 12 residues in the CDR3. V lost 3 bases and J lost 7, with 9 bases in between. Written as DNA, the CDR3 is TGTGCCAGCAGCGGGGTAAGGAATACGCAGTATTTT. This codes for CASSGVRNTQYF. The complete variable domain, with remaining parts taken from reference TRBV9 and TRBJ2-3, reads DSGVTQTPKHLITATGQRVTLRCSPRSGDLSVYWYQQSLDQGLQFLIQYYNGEERAKGNILERFSAQQFPDLHSELNLSSLELGDSALYFCASSGVRNTQYFGPGTRLTVL.

This clonotype was seen repeatedly, ten times or more. This chain links TRBV29-1 with TRBJ2-4; 7 bases align to TRBD1. CDR3 length equals 18 residues. V trimming: 4 bases; J trimming: 7 bases; junction bases outside the gene matches: 22. Germline V gene lookup returns CDR1 SQVTM and CDR2 ANQGSEA. CDR3 in DNA: TGCAGCGTTGGGGCCAGTAGGACAGGCTACTTCTTGAACAACATTCAGTACTTC. Residues: CSVGASRTGYFLNNIQYF.

The CDR3 sequence is CAWSSGSDEQYF. For the CDR3, the DNA is TGTGCCTGGAGTTCCGGCAGCGACGAGCAGTACTTC. This chain links TRBV30 with TRBJ2-7; no clear D gene. Deletions cut 2 bases from V and 5 bases from J, with 10 bases between. The CDR3 is made up of 12 amino acids. In germline, CDR1 is GTSNPN, CDR2 SVGIG (reference sequence).

The rearrangement joins TRBV7-6 to TRBJ2-3, with 10 bases that match TRBD2. The CDR3 spans 18 residues. Germline-derived CDR1 and CDR2 are SGHVS and FNYEAQ. The ends lost 2 bases at V and 3 bases at J; junction bases unmatched: 11. Written as DNA, the CDR3 is TGTGCCAGCAGCTTAATAAGGGCTAGCGGGGGACAAACAGATACGCAGTATTTT. It specifies CASSLIRASGGQTDTQYF.

This clonotype was observed a few times. This sequence joins TRBV4-3 and TRBJ1-2; 7 nucleotides line up with TRBD1. There are 15 residues in the CDR3. The germline gives CDR1 LGHNA, CDR2 YSLEER. V gave up 0 bases and J gave up 4 bases; unmatched junction bases: 5. CDR3 nucleotides: TGCGCCAGCAGCCAAGATACCGGGACAGCCTATGGCTACACCTTC. Its protein product is CASSQDTGTAYGYTF.

This clonotype was seen more than once but under ten times. The V gene is TRBV7-3, the J gene TRBJ2-3; the D gene is possibly TRBD2 (5 bases). Germline-derived CDR1 and CDR2 are SGHTA and FQGTGA. This CDR3 comprises 15 residues. V gave up 1 base and J gave up 2 bases, with 10 bases separating them. CDR3 sequence (DNA): TGTGCCAGCAGCTTAAACGGGGTCCTCACAGATACGCAGTATTTT. It encodes CASSLNGVLTDTQYF. The whole variable domain, filled in from reference TRBV7-3 and TRBJ2-3, reads GAGVSQTPSNKVTEKGKYVELRCDPISGHTALYWYRQSLGQGPEFLIYFQGTGAADDSGLPNDRFFAVRPEGSVSTLKIQRTERGDSAVYLCASSLNGVLTDTQYFGPGTRLTVL.

The CDR3 protein is CASSLDGRSNQPQHF. The CDR3 DNA follows: TGCGCCAGCAGCTTGGACGGACGTAGCAATCAGCCCCAGCATTTT. The rearrangement joins TRBV5-1 to TRBJ1-5; D gene uncertain. Germline V gene data show CDR1 as SGHRS and CDR2 as YFSETQ. The CDR3 totals 15 residues. Deletions cut 0 bases from V and 0 bases from J, with 7 bases between.

The chain recombines TRBV15 with TRBJ2-1; 7 bases match TRBD2. The V and J ends lost 8 bases and 8 bases, in that order; junction bases with no gene match: 9. CDR3 length: 13 amino acids. The germline V gene encodes CDR1 LNHNV and CDR2 YYDKDF (reference sequence). CDR3 sequence: CATSFRLADEQFF. DNA of the CDR3: TGTGCCACCTCTTTCCGACTAGCCGATGAGCAGTTCTTC.

The chain is built from TRBV7-8 and TRBJ2-3; possible D gene TRBD2, 6 bases. The CDR3 contains 14 residues. With 7 bases removed from V and 0 bases from J, the gap between germline ends came to 11 bases. Germline V gene sequence: CDR1 SGHVS, CDR2 FQNEAQ. The CDR3 DNA reads TGTGCCAGCACTCGGGGGTTTAGCACAGATACGCAGTATTTT. Protein: CASTRGFSTDTQYF.

Points on this clonotype: It may be a read error: a sequence one base away is much more abundant. The chain combines TRBV6-2 or TRBV6-3 with TRBJ2-7; D is ambiguous. There are 10 residues in the CDR3. Trimming stripped 6 bases from V and 1 base from J, with 1 base between. The germline CDR1 and CDR2 sequences are MNHEY and SVGEGT. As DNA, the CDR3 is TGTGCCAGCAGATCCTACGAGCAGTACTTC. Translation gives CASRSYEQYF.

This clonotype was counted between two and nine times. The chain joins TRBV6-1 to TRBJ2-1, with D unclear. Trimming stripped 7 bases from V and 0 bases from J, with 10 bases between. Per the germline V gene, CDR1 is MNHNS and CDR2 is SASEGT. The CDR3 is 14 amino acids. The CDR3 protein is CASKLPSSYNEQFF. DNA for the CDR3: TGTGCCAGCAAGCTGCCCAGCTCCTACAATGAGCAGTTCTTC.

The gene calls are TRBV6-1 and TRBJ2-6; possibly TRBD1 for D (5 bases). CDR1 and CDR2 (germline): MNHNS, SASEGT. V lost 3 bases to trimming and J lost 0 bases, with 15 bases between them. The CDR3 runs to 18 residues. The CDR3 DNA is TGTGCCAGCAGTGATCGGAGACAGCTCCTCTCTGGGGCCAACGTCCTGACTTTC. Translating gives CASSDRRQLLSGANVLTF.

This clonotype was seen more than once but under ten times. The rearrangement joins TRBV20-1 to TRBJ2-7, with D possibly being TRBD1 (5 bases). V shed 4 bases and J shed 2 bases, with 12 bases lying between them. Germline V lookup: CDR1 DFQATT, CDR2 SNEGSKA (reference sequence). The CDR3 loop spans 13 amino acids. This CDR3 reads CSATGLGTYEQYF. CDR3 coding DNA: TGCAGTGCTACAGGGTTGGGGACCTACGAGCAGTACTTC.

This clonotype was observed many times. The gene calls are TRBV6-1 and TRBJ2-3; the D gene is possibly TRBD2 (7 bases). This CDR3 spans 15 amino acids. V gave up 2 bases and J gave up 1 base, with 10 bases separating them. The germline gives CDR1 MNHNS, CDR2 SASEGT. This CDR3 reads CASSEQGGGTDTQYF. The CDR3 DNA reads as TGTGCCAGCAGTGAACAAGGGGGGGGCACAGATACGCAGTATTTT.

This clonotype was found a few times. The gene calls are TRBV7-2 and TRBJ2-1; no reliable D call. V was cut by 2 bases and J by 8 bases, with 13 bases left in between. The CDR3 extends over 14 amino acids. CDR1 is SGHTA and CDR2 is FQGNSA in the germline V gene. CDR3 amino acids: CASSLIVGRDEQFF. CDR3 DNA sequence: TGTGCCAGCAGCTTAATAGTGGGCCGCGATGAGCAGTTCTTC.

The V gene is TRBV24-1, the J gene TRBJ2-5; TRBD2 aligns across 8 bases. V gave up 3 bases and J gave up 3 bases; unmatched junction bases: 8. From germline, CDR1 is KGHDR and CDR2 SFDVKD. The CDR3 sequence is 16 residues long. The CDR3 reads CATSDKLRGGKETQYF. CDR3 DNA: TGTGCCACCAGTGATAAACTCCGGGGGGGGAAAGAGACCCAGTACTTC.

This chain uses TRBV4-1 with TRBJ1-2, with TRBD1 as a possible D gene (6 bases). The CDR3 contains 16 residues. V lost 0 bases and J lost 4, with 15 bases in between. Germline V gene lookup returns CDR1 MGHRA and CDR2 YSYEKL. CDR3 in amino acids: CASSQDWGAVSYGYTF. The CDR3 coding sequence is TGCGCCAGCAGCCAAGATTGGGGGGCTGTAAGCTATGGCTACACCTTC.

The chain uses TRBV5-1 and TRBJ2-1, with D possibly being TRBD2 (6 bases). V lost 4 bases, J lost 3 bases, and 17 bases lay in between. The CDR3 spans 16 residues. Germline assignment: CDR1 SGHRS and CDR2 YFSETQ. The CDR3 nucleotides are TGCGCCAGCAGCCCGGCTGGAGGGCGGTTCTACAATGAGCAGTTCTTC. Amino acid sequence: CASSPAGGRFYNEQFF.